Detailed here is one T cell receptor (beta chain). The antigen is unknown. The data stem from a study of CD8 T cells in ankylosing spondylitis. Trimming removed 8 bases from V and 0 bases from J; junction bases left unmatched: 8. The CDR3 spans 15 residues. The germline V gene has CDR1 DFQATT and CDR2 SNEGSKA (reference sequence). Whole-study findings and limits: In the blood and synovial fluid of reactive arthritis, some motif variants had been previously reported. Clones linked to disease were reported to show significant enrichment in matched ankylosing spondylitis synovial fluid.

Quantitative molecular-barcoded 5'-RACE generated the TCR beta libraries. TCRdb re-called the 5' RACE reads with MiXCR, one entry per CDR3 protein. The profile shows 250,000 to 350,000 distinct CDR3 sequences, less than 25% of them singletons. The gene calls are TRBV20-1 and TRBJ1-5; the match to TRBD1 covers 9 bases. The sequence was collected from a female donor with ankylosing spondylitis or in good health (not recorded which). The sequenced material came from blood, either unsorted or a sorted T cell fraction (not recorded which). The CDR3 region is CSSTGGSYSNQPQHF. CDR3 sequence (DNA): TGCAGTTCTACAGGGGGCTCTTATAGCAATCAGCCCCAGCATTTT.